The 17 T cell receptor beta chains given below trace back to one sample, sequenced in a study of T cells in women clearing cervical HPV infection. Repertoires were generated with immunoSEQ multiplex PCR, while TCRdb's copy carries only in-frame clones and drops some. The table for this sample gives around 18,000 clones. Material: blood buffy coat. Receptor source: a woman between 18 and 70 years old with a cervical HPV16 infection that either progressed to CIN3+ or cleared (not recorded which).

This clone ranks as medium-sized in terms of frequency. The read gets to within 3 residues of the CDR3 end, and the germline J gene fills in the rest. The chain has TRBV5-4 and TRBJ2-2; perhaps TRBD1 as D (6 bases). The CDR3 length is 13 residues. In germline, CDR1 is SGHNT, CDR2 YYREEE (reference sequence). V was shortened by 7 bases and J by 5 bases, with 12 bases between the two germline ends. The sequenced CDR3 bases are TGTGCCAGCGAACAGGGCAGGACCGGGGAG. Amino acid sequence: CASEQGRTGE. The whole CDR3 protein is CASEQGRTGELFF.

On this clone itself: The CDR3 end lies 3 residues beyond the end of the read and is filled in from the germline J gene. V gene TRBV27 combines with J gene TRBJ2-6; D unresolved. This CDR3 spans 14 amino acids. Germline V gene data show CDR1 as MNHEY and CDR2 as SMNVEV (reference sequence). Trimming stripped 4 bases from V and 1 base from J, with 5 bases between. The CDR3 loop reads CASSSVSGANVLTF. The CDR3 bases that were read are TGTGCCAGCAGTTCGGTTTCTGGGGCCAACGTC.

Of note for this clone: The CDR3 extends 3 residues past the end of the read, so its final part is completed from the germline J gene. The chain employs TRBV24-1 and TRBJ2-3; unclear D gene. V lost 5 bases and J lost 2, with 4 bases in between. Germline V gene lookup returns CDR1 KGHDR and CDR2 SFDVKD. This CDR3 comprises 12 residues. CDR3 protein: CATSAFTDTQYF. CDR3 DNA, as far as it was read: TGTGCCACCAGTGCATTCACAGATACG.

This CDR3 reads CSAERQGRIYEQYF. The DNA read from the CDR3 is TGCAGTGCCGAAAGGCAGGGGCGAATCTACGAG. V and J are TRBV20-1 and TRBJ2-7, with D tentatively TRBD1 (6 bases). The observed sequence ends 3 residues before the CDR3 terminus, with the missing tail filled in from the germline J gene. CDR1 and CDR2 from the germline V gene are DFQATT and SNEGSKA (reference sequence). Between the trimmed V and J ends, which lost 6 bases and 3 bases, there was a span of 18 bases. This CDR3 has 14 residues.

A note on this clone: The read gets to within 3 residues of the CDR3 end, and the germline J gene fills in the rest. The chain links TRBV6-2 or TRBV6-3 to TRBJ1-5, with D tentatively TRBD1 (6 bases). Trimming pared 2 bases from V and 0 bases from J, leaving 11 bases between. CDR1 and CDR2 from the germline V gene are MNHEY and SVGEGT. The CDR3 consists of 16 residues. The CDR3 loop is CASSYGGKTSNQPQHF. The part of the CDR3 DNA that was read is TGTGCCAGCAGTTACGGGGGCAAGACTAGCAATCAGCCC.

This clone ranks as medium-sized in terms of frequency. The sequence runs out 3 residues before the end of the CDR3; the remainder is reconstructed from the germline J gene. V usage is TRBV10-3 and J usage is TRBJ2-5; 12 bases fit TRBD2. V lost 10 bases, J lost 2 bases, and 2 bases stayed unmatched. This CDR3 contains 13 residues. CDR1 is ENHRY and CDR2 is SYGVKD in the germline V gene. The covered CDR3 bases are TGTGCCACCGGACTAGCGGGGCAAGAGACC. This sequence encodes CATGLAGQET. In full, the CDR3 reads CATGLAGQETQYF.

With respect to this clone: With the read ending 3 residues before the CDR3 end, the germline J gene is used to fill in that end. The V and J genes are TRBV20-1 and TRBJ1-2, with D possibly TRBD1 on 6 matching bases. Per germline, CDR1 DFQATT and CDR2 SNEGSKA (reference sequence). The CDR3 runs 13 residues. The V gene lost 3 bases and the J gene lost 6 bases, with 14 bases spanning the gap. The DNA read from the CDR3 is TGCAGTGCTAGTCCCCAGGGGAAGGATGGC. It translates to CSASPQGKDG. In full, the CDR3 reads CSASPQGKDGYTF.

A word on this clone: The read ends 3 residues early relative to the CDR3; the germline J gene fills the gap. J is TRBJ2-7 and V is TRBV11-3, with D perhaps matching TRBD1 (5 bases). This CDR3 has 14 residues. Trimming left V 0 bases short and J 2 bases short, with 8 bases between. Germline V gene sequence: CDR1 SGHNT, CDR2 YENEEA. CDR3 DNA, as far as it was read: TGTGCCAGCAGCTTAGATGGGGCTGCCTACGAG. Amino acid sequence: CASSLDGAAYE. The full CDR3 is CASSLDGAAYEQYF. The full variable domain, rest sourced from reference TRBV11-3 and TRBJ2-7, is EAGVVQSPRYKIIEKKQPVAFWCNPISGHNTLYWYLQNLGQGPELLIRYENEEAVDDSQLPKDRFSAERLKGVDSTLKIQPAELGDSAVYLCASSLDGAAYEQYFGPGTRLTVT.

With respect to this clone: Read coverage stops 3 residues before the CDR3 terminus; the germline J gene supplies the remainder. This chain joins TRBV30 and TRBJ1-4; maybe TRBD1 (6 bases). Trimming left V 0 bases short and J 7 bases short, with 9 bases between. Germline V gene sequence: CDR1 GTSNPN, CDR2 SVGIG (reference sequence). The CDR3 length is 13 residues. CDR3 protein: CAWSVGALEKLFF. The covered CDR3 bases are TGTGCCTGGAGTGTGGGGGCGCTTGAAAAA.

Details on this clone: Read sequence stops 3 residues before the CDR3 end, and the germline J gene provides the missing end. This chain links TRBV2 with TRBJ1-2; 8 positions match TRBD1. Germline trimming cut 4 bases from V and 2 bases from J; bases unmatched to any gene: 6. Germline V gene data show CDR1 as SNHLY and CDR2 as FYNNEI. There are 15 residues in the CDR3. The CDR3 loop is CASSVGSGGNYGYTF. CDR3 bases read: TGTGCCAGCAGTGTAGGTTCAGGGGGCAACTATGGC.

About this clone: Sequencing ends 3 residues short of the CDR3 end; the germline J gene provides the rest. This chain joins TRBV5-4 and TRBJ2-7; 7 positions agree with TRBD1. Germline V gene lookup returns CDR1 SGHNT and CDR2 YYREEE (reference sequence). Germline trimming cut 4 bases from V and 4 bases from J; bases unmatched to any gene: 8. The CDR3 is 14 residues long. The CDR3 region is CASSPGGTAYEQYF. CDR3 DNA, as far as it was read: TGTGCCAGCAGCCCGGGTGGGACAGCTTACGAG.

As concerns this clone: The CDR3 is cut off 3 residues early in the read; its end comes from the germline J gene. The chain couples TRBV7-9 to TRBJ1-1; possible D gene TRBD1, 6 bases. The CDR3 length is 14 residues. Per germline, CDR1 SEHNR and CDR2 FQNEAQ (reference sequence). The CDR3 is CAGFGQSSYNEAFF. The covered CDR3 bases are TGTGCCGGTTTTGGACAGAGCTCCTACAATGAG.

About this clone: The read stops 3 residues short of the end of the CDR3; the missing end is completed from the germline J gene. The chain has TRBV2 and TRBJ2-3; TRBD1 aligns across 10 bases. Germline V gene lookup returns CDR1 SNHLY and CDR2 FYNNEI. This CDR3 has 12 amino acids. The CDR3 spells CASRPTGGTQYF. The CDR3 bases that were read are TGTGCCAGCAGGCCGACAGGGGGCACG.

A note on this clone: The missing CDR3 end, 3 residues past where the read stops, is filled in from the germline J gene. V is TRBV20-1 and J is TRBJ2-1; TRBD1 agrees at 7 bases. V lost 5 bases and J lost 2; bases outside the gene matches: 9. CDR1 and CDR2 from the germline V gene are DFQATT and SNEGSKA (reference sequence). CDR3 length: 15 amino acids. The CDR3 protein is CSADPVDRTYNEQFF. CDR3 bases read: TGCAGTGCTGACCCCGTGGACAGGACCTACAATGAG.

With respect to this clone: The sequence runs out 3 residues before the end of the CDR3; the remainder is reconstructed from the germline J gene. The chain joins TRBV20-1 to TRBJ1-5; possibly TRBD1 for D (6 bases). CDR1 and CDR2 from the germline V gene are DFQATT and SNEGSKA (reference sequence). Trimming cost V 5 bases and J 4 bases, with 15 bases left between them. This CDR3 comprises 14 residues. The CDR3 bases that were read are TGCAGTGCTTTCACAGGGATGAGTAATCAGCCC. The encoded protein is CSAFTGMSNQP. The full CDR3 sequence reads CSAFTGMSNQPQHF.

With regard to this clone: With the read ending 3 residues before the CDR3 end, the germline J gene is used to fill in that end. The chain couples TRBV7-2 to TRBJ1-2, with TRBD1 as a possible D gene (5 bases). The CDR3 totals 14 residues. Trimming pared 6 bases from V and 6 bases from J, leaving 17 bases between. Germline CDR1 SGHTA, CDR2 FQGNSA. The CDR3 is CASSSQGNSDGYTF. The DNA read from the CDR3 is TGTGCCAGCAGTTCCCAGGGAAACTCAGATGGC.

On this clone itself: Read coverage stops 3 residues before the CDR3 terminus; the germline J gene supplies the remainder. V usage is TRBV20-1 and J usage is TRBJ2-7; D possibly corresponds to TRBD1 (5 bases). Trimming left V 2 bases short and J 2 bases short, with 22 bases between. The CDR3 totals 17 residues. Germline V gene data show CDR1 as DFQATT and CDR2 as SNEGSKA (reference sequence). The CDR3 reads CSARMTGRQGKTYEQYF. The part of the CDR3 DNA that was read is TGCAGTGCTAGAATGACGGGCCGGCAGGGCAAAACCTACGAG.